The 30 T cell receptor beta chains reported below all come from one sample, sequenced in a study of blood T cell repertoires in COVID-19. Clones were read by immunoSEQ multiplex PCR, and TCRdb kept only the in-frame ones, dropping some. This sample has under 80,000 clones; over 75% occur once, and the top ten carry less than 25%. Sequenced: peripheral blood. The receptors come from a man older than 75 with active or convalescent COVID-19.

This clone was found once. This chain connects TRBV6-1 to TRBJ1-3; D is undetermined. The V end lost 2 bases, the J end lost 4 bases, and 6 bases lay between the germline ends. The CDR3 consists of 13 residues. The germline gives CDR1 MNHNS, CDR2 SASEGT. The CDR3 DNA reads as TGTGCCAGCAGTGAAAAAGCGGGAAACACCATATATTTT. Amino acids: CASSEKAGNTIYF.

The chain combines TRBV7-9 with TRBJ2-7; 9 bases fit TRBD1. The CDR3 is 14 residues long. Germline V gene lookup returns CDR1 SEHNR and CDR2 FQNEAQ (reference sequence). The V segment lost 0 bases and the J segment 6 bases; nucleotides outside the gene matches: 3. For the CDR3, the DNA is TGTGCCAGCAGCTTAGCCGGACAGGGGCGCGAGCAGTACTTC. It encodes CASSLAGQGREQYF. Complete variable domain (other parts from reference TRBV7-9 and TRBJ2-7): DTGVSQNPRHKITKRGQNVTFRCDPISEHNRLYWYRQTLGQGPEFLTYFQNEAQLEKSRLLSDRFSAERPKGSFSTLEIQRTEQGDSAMYLCASSLAGQGREQYFGPGTRLTVT.

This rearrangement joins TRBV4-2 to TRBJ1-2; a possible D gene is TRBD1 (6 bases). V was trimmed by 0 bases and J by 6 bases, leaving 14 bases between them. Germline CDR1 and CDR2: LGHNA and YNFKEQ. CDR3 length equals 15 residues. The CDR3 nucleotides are TGTGCCAGCAGCCAAGAGGAACAGGGAGGGAATGGCTACACCTTC. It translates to CASSQEEQGGNGYTF.

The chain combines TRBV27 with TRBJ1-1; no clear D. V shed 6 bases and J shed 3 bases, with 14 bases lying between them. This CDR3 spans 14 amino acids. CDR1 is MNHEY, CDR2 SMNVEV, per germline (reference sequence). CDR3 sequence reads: CASRVLRADTEAFF. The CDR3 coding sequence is TGTGCCAGCAGGGTCTTGAGGGCAGACACTGAAGCTTTCTTT.

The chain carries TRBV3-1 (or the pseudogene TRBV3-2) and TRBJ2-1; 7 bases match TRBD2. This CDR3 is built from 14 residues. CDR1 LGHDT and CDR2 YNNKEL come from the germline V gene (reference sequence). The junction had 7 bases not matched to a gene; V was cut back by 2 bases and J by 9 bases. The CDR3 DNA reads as TGTGCCAGCAGCCAACCACCCGGGAGGAGTGAGCAGTTCTTC. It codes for CASSQPPGRSEQFF.

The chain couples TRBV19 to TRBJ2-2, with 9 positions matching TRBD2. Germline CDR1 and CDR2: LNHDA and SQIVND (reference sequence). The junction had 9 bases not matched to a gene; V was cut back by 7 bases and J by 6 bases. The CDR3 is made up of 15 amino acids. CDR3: CASKDSGSPPGELFF. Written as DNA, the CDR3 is TGTGCCAGTAAGGATAGCGGGAGTCCACCCGGGGAGCTGTTTTTT.

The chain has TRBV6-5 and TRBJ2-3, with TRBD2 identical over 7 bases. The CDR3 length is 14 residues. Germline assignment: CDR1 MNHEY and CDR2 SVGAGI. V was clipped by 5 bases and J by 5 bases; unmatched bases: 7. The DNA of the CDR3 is TGTGCCAGCAGTCGAGGAGGGAGGGGAGATACGCAGTATTTT. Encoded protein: CASSRGGRGDTQYF.

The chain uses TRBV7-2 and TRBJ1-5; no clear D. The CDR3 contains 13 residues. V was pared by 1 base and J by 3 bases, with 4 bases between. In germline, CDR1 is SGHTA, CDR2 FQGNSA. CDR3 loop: CASSLGPNQPQHF. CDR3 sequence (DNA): TGTGCCAGCAGCTTAGGGCCCAATCAGCCCCAGCATTTT.

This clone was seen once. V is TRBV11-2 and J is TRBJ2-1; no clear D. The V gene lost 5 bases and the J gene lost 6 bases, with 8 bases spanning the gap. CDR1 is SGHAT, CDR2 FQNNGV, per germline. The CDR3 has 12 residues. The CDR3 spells CASSPGRNEQFF. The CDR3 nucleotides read TGTGCCAGCAGCCCCGGTCGCAATGAGCAGTTCTTC.

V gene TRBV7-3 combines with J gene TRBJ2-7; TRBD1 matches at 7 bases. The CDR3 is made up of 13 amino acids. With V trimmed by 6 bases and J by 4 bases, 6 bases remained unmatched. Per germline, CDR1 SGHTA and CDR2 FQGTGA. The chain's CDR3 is CASSFDREYEQYF. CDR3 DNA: TGTGCCAGCAGTTTCGACAGGGAGTACGAGCAGTACTTC.

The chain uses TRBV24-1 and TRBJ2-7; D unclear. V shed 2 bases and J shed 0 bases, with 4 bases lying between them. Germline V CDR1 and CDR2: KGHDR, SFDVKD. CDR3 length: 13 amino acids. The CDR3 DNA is TGTGCCACCAGTGATTCGGGCTCCTACGAGCAGTACTTC. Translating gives CATSDSGSYEQYF.

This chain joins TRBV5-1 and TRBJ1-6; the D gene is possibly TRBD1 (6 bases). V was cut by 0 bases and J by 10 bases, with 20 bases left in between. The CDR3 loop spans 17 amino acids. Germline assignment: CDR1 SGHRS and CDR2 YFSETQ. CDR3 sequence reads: CASSLALGTGKESPLHF. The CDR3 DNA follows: TGCGCCAGCAGCTTGGCCCTTGGAACAGGGAAGGAATCACCCCTCCACTTT.

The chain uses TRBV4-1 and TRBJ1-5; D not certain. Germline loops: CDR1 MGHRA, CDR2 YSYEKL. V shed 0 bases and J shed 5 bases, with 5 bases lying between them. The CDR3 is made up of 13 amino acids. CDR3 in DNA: TGCGCCAGCAGCCAAGAGGGCTATCAGCCCCAGCATTTT. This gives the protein CASSQEGYQPQHF.

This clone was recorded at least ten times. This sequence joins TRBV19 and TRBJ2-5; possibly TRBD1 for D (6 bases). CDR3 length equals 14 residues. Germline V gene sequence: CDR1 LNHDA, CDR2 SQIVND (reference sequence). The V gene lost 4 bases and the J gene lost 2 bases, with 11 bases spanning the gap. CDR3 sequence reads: CASSKGDKQETQYF. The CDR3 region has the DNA TGTGCCAGTAGTAAAGGGGACAAGCAAGAGACCCAGTACTTC.

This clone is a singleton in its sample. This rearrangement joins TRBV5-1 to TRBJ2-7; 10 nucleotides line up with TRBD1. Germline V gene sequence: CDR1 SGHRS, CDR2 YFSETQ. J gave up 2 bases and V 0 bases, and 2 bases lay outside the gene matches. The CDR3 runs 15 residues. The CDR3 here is CASSLDGTGAYEQYF. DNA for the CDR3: TGCGCCAGCAGCTTGGACGGGACAGGGGCCTACGAGCAGTACTTC.

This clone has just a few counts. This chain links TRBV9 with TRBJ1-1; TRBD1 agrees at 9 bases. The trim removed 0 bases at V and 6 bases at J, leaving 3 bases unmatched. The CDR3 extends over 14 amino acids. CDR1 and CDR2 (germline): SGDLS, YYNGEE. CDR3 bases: TGTGCCAGCAGCGTAGGAGGGACAGGGTCTGAAGCTTTCTTT. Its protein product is CASSVGGTGSEAFF.

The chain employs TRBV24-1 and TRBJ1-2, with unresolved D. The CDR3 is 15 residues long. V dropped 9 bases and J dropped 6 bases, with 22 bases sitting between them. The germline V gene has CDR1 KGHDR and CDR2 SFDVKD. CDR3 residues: CATPLHTQWRDGYTF. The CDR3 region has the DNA TGTGCCACCCCTTTACATACACAGTGGAGGGATGGCTACACCTTC.

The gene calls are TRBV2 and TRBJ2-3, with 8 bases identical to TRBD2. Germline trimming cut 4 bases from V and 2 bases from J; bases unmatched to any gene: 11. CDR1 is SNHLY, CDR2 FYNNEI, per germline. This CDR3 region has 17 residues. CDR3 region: CASSVAVAGISTDTQYF. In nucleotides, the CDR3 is TGTGCCAGCAGTGTGGCGGTAGCGGGGATTTCCACAGATACGCAGTATTTT.

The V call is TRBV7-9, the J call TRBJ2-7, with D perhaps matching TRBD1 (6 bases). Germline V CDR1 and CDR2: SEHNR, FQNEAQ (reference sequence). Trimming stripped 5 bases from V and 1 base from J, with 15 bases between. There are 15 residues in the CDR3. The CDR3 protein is CASSPRTAKSYEQYF. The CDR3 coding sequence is TGTGCCAGCAGCCCTCGGACAGCGAAGTCCTACGAGCAGTACTTC.

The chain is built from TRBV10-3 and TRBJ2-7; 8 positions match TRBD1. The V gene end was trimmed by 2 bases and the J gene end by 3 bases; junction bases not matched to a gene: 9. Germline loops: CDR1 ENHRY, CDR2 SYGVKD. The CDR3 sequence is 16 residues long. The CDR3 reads CAISETPTGANYEQYF. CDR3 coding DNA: TGTGCCATCAGTGAGACTCCGACAGGGGCGAACTACGAGCAGTACTTC.

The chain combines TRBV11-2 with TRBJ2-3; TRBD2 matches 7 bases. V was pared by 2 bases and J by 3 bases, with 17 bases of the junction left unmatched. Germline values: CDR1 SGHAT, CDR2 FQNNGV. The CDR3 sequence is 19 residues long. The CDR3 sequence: CASSLHPSGERGLTDTQYF. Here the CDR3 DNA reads TGTGCCAGCAGCTTACACCCCAGCGGGGAAAGGGGTTTGACAGATACGCAGTATTTT.

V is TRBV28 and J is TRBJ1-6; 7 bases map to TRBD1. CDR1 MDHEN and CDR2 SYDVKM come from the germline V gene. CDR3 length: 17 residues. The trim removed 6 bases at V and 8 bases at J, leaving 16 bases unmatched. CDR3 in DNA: TGTGCCAGCAGCAACCCCGGACAGGAAGGCGGATATTCACCCCTCCACTTT. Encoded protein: CASSNPGQEGGYSPLHF.

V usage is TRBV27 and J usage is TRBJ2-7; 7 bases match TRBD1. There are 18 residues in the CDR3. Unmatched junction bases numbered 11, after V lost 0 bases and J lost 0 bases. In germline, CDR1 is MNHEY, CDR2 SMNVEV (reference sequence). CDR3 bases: TGTGCCAGCAGTTTATCGACCCCTAGGGCAGGGGGCTCCTACGAGCAGTACTTC. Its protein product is CASSLSTPRAGGSYEQYF.

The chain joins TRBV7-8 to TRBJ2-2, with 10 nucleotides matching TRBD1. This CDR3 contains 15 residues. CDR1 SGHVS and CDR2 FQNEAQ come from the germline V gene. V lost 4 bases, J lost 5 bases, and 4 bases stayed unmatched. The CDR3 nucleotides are TGTGCCAGCAGCTCAAGACAGGGGGCTACCGGGGAGCTGTTTTTT. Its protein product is CASSSRQGATGELFF.

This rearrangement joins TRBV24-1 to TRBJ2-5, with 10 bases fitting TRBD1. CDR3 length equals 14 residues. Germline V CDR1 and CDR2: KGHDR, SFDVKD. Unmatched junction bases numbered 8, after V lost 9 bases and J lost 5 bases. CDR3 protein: CATAPGQGSETQYF. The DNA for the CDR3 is TGTGCCACCGCTCCGGGACAGGGGTCGGAGACCCAGTACTTC.

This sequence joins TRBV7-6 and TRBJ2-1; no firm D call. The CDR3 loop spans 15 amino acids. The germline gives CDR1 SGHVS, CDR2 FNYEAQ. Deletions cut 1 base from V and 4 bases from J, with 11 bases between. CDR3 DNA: TGTGCCAGCAGCTTAGAACTATCCCGTTACAATGAGCAGTTCTTC. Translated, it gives CASSLELSRYNEQFF. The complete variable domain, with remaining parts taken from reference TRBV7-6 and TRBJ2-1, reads GAGVSQSPRYKVTKRGQDVALRCDPISGHVSLYWYRQALGQGPEFLTYFNYEAQQDKSGLPNDRFSAERPEGSISTLTIQRTEQRDSAMYRCASSLELSRYNEQFFGPGTRLTVL.

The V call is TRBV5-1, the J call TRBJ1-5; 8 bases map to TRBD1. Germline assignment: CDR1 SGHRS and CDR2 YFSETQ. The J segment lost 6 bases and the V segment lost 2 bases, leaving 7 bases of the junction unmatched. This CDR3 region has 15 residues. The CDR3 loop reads CASSLGPGGAQPQHF. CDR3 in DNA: TGCGCCAGCAGCTTAGGGCCAGGGGGCGCTCAGCCCCAGCATTTT.

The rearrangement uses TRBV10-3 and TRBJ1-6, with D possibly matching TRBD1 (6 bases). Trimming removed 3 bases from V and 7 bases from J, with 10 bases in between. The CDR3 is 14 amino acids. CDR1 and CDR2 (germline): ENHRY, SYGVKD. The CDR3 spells CAISDGTRNSPLHF. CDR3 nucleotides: TGTGCCATCAGTGACGGGACAAGGAATTCACCCCTCCACTTT.

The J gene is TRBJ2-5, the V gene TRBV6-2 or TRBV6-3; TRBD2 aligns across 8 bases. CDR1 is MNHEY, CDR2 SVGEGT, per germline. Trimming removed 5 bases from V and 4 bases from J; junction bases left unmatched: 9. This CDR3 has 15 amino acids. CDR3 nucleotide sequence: TGTGCCAGCAGTCAGGGTGGGGCGGGAGGAGAGACCCAGTACTTC. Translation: CASSQGGAGGETQYF.

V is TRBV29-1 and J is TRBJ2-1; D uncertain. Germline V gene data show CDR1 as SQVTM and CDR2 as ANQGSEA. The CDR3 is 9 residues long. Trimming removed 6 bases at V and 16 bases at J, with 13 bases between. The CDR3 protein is CSVPGPPFF. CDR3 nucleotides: TGCAGCGTCCCGGGTCCTCCCTTCTTC.